Below are 7 T cell receptor beta chains sequenced from a single sample in a study of neoadjuvant anti-PD-1 for oral cavity cancer (dated by TCRdb to the early 2020s). This sample's time point label indicates: before neoadjuvant nivolumab. Libraries were constructed by the immunoSEQ multiplex PCR assay. The clones in this table, taken by TCRdb from immuneACCESS, are in-frame only. Not every clone is retained; where verified, under half of the shortfall comes from an unresolved V gene, and the cause of the rest is unknown. The sample table shows about 62,000 clones, and approximately 79% are seen once. The top ten clones comprise 2.5% to 3% of the sample. Here the sequenced sample was PBMCs, taken before nivolumab (anti-PD-1) treatment. The origin of the receptors is a person between 40 and 85 years old with oral cavity squamous cell carcinoma.

The sample holds a few counts of this clone. The rearrangement links TRBV28 to TRBJ1-2; D may be TRBD1 (5 bases). CDR3 length: 14 residues. From germline, CDR1 is MDHEN and CDR2 SYDVKM. Trimming took 6 bases from V and 4 from J, leaving 15 bases between them. CDR3 amino acids: CASSRDGSTYGYTF. The CDR3 DNA follows: TGTGCCAGCAGCCGGGACGGAAGTACCTATGGCTACACCTTC.

The CDR3 region has the DNA TGTGCCAGCAGCTTGACCGGGGCGCAGCCCCAGCATTTT. Protein: CASSLTGAQPQHF. The rearrangement joins TRBV7-9 to TRBJ1-5; a possible D gene is TRBD1 (5 bases). V shed 3 bases and J shed 7 bases, with 10 bases lying between them. This CDR3 contains 13 residues. Germline CDR1 reads SEHNR; CDR2 reads FQNEAQ (reference sequence).

CDR3: CASSSSLAASYEQYF. The CDR3 DNA is TGTGCCAGCAGCTCGTCACTAGCGGCTTCCTACGAGCAGTACTTC. The chain employs TRBV7-9 and TRBJ2-7, with TRBD2 matching over 8 bases. V gave up 4 bases and J gave up 1 base; unmatched junction bases: 6. The CDR3 runs to 15 residues. CDR1 is SEHNR, CDR2 FQNEAQ, per germline (reference sequence).

The chain couples TRBV27 to TRBJ1-5; 7 bases agree with TRBD1. The germline V gene has CDR1 MNHEY and CDR2 SMNVEV (reference sequence). This CDR3 is 16 amino acids long. V shed 0 bases, J shed 3 bases, and the junction held 5 bases outside the gene matches. The CDR3 loop is CASSLSAGGFNQPQHF. As DNA, the CDR3 is TGTGCCAGCAGTTTATCAGCAGGGGGTTTCAATCAGCCCCAGCATTTT.

The V call is TRBV10-3, the J call TRBJ1-5; tentative D call: TRBD1 (5 bases). The CDR3 sequence is 18 residues long. V was pared by 0 bases and J by 0 bases, with 15 bases between. Germline CDR1 ENHRY, CDR2 SYGVKD. CDR3 in DNA: TGTGCCATCAGTGAGTCGCTTGGGGGGGGTGGTAGCAATCAGCCCCAGCATTTT. It codes for CAISESLGGGGSNQPQHF.

This clone was seen more than once but under ten times. The rearrangement links TRBV18 to TRBJ1-1; 10 nucleotides match TRBD1. Germline-derived CDR1 and CDR2 are KGHSH and LQKENI. CDR3 length equals 15 residues. Trimming at V came to 4 bases and at J to 3 bases, leaving 5 bases not matched to a gene. The CDR3 protein is CASSLDRGGDTEAFF. CDR3 DNA sequence: TGTGCCAGCTCACTGGACAGGGGGGGTGACACTGAAGCTTTCTTT.

This chain joins TRBV9 and TRBJ2-1; TRBD2 is a possible D gene (5 bases). V lost 4 bases and J lost 10, with 12 bases in between. The germline gives CDR1 SGDLS, CDR2 YYNGEE. The CDR3 length is 12 residues. The CDR3 region has the DNA TGTGCCAGCAGCCCCGAGGACTTAGAGCAGTTCTTC. It encodes CASSPEDLEQFF.